This T cell receptor beta chain was found in a study of T cell responses to AZD1222 COVID-19 vaccine. Study-level points and caveats: The donors showed a predominance of white British ancestry and of females, with possible underestimation of clonal diversity.

Sequencing used immunoSEQ multiplex PCR; TCRdb keeps in-frame clones, though not all of them. Among about 56,000 clones, 80% to 90% were seen once, and the ten largest hold about 15%. Remarks on this clone: Its antigen remains unknown.

This TCR was recovered from an adult in good health. The starting material was peripheral blood, obtained on day 0 of AZD1222 vaccination.

CDR3 DNA: TGTGCCAGTAGAACACAAAACACAGATACGCAGTATTTT. Amino acids: CASRTQNTDTQYF. The chain couples TRBV19 to TRBJ2-3; no clear D. V was pared by 6 bases and J by 2 bases, with 9 bases between. This CDR3 contains 13 residues. Per germline, CDR1 LNHDA and CDR2 SQIVND (reference sequence). Based on the CDR3 plus reference TRBV19 and TRBJ2-3, the full variable domain is DGGITQSPKYLFRKEGQNVTLSCEQNLNHDAMYWYRQDPGQGLRLIYYSQIVNDFQKGDIAEGYSVSREKKESFPLTVTSAQKNPTAFYLCASRTQNTDTQYFGPGTRLTVL.